The present T cell receptor beta chain was sequenced within a study of brain T cells in children with intractable seizures. Notes on this clone: The target antigen is unknown.

J gave up 7 bases and V 5 bases, and 3 bases lay outside the gene matches. The CDR3 runs to 11 residues. Germline-derived CDR1 and CDR2 are SGHNT and YYREEE (reference sequence). Using immunoSEQ multiplex PCR, the repertoire was profiled, and TCRdb retains in-frame clones only, with some absent. The table includes a few hundred thousand clones, about 93% detected once. Time point reported: blood from clinic visit 5 months post-surgery; TSC patient then seizure free. Sequencing was limited to surgery cases with top T cell transcript signatures in brain tissue. Patients received at least one anti-epileptic drug before surgery. Overall study results and limits: Pre- and post-surgery blood differed in depth, so pre-surgery absences may be undersampling. HCMV serostatus was not known, and viral specificity came from CDR3 similarity only.

V gene TRBV5-4 combines with J gene TRBJ2-7; 7 bases match TRBD2. The TCR sequence derives from a boy under two years old with tuberous sclerosis and intractable seizures. Sequencing used peripheral blood, obtained roughly 5 months after surgery. The CDR3: CASSLRGEQYF. DNA for the CDR3: TGTGCCAGCAGTCTGCGGGGGGAGCAGTACTTC.